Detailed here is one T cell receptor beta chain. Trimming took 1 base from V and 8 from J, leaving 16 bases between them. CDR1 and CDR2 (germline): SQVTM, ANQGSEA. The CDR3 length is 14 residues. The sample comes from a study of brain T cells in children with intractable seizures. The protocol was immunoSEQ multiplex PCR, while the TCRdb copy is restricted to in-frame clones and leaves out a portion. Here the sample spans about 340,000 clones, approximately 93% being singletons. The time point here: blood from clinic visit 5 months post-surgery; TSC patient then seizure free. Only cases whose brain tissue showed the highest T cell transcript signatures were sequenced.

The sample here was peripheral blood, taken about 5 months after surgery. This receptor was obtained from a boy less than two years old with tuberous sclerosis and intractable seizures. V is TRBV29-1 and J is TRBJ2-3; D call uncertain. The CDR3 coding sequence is TGCAGCGTTGAAGCAGATGGGAAACAGATTACGCAGTATTTT. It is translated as CSVEADGKQITQYF.